This entry lists 22 T cell receptor beta chains sequenced from one sample in a study of tumor T cells in aggressive B-cell lymphoma (dated by TCRdb to about 2017). The library relied on the immunoSEQ multiplex PCR assay. Not all clones reach the TCRdb copy of this immuneACCESS table, which keeps in-frame sequences only. Checked studies attribute under half of the gap to unresolved V genes and leave the rest unexplained. The sample table shows more than 7,000 clones, and approximately 84% are seen once. The ten largest clones capture more than 3% of the sample. Input material: tumor tissue. The source is an adult with diffuse large B cell lymphoma.

The chain joins TRBV7-2 to TRBJ1-1, with a possible D match to TRBD1 (6 bases). Trimming cost V 5 bases and J 6 bases, with 13 bases left between them. CDR1 is SGHTA, CDR2 FQGNSA, per germline. The CDR3 has 13 residues. The CDR3 sequence is CASSTRTASEAFF. The CDR3 coding sequence is TGTGCCAGCAGCACCCGGACAGCGTCTGAAGCTTTCTTT.

The chain carries TRBV5-1 and TRBJ2-1; perhaps TRBD2 as D (6 bases). The V gene lost 0 bases and the J gene lost 4 bases, with 8 bases spanning the gap. CDR3 length: 14 amino acids. Germline V gene data show CDR1 as SGHRS and CDR2 as YFSETQ. The CDR3 reads CASSLVGTYNEQFF. The DNA for the CDR3 is TGCGCCAGCAGCTTGGTAGGGACTTACAATGAGCAGTTCTTC.

On this clone: The same CDR3 arises from other DNA sequences in this sample as well. The chain is built from TRBV29-1 and TRBJ1-2; D is unresolved. Trimming took off 6 bases at V and 2 bases at J, with 10 bases between the two ends. The CDR3 contains 12 residues. The germline CDR1 and CDR2 sequences are SQVTM and ANQGSEA. The CDR3 loop is CSVDGGNYGYTF. CDR3 in DNA: TGCAGCGTAGATGGCGGAAACTATGGCTACACCTTC. Together with reference TRBV29-1 and TRBJ1-2, the CDR3 gives the full variable domain: SAVISQKPSRDICQRGTSLTIQCQVDSQVTMMFWYRQQPGQSLTLIATANQGSEATYESGFVIDKFPISRPNLTFSTLTVSNMSPEDSSIYLCSVDGGNYGYTFGSGTRLTVV.

The chain combines TRBV27 with TRBJ1-1; 8 bases align to TRBD1. Germline loops: CDR1 MNHEY, CDR2 SMNVEV (reference sequence). CDR3 length equals 15 residues. V shed 6 bases, J shed 0 bases, and the junction held 6 bases outside the gene matches. The CDR3 nucleotides read TGTGCCAGCAGAAGGACAGGGAGTCTGAACACTGAAGCTTTCTTT. As protein: CASRRTGSLNTEAFF.

The gene calls are TRBV5-1 and TRBJ1-1, with 10 positions matching TRBD1. This CDR3 is built from 17 residues. J lost 4 bases, V lost 5 bases, and 14 bases had no gene match. The germline CDR1 and CDR2 sequences are SGHRS and YFSETQ. This CDR3 is CASSRRTGGKEGTEAFF. CDR3 bases: TGCGCCAGCAGTCGTCGGACAGGGGGTAAGGAGGGCACTGAAGCTTTCTTT. Drawing the rest from reference TRBV5-1 and TRBJ1-1, the complete variable domain is KAGVTQTPRYLIKTRGQQVTLSCSPISGHRSVSWYQQTPGQGLQFLFEYFSETQRNKGNFPGRFSGRQFSNSRSEMNVSTLELGDSALYLCASSRRTGGKEGTEAFFGQGTRLTVV.

This clone was counted a single time. This chain joins TRBV4-1 and TRBJ2-7; tentative D call: TRBD2 (5 bases). The CDR3 length is 16 residues. Trimming pared 3 bases from V and 5 bases from J, leaving 20 bases between. In germline, CDR1 is MGHRA, CDR2 YSYEKL. The CDR3 reads CASSQGYGPGIDEQYF. CDR3 coding DNA: TGCGCCAGCAGCCAGGGGTATGGACCCGGGATCGACGAGCAGTACTTC.

This chain joins TRBV4-1 and TRBJ2-6, with D maybe TRBD1 (5 bases). The CDR3 is 19 amino acids. Germline V lookup: CDR1 MGHRA, CDR2 YSYEKL. Trimming shortened V by 1 base and J by 2 bases, and 18 bases separated the two germline ends. The CDR3 region is CASSQVSRQGPAGANVLTF. The CDR3 coding sequence is TGCGCCAGCAGCCAAGTTTCCCGGCAGGGCCCCGCTGGGGCCAACGTCCTGACTTTC.

The CDR3 DNA reads as TGTGCCAGCAATTCCGGGACAGCAAGGGACTATGGCTACACCTTC. Protein sequence: CASNSGTARDYGYTF. The chain joins TRBV28 to TRBJ1-2, with 7 positions matching TRBD1. CDR3 length equals 15 residues. The V gene's germline CDR1 is MDHEN and CDR2 SYDVKM. V lost 7 bases, J lost 3 bases, and 11 bases stayed unmatched.

The chain joins TRBV5-6 to TRBJ2-3; D is unresolved. Looked up from germline, CDR1 is SGHDT and CDR2 is YYEEEE. This CDR3 contains 13 residues. The germline V and J ends were trimmed by 0 bases and 2 bases, with 4 bases remaining between them. In nucleotides, the CDR3 is TGTGCCAGCAGCTTGGCCTACACAGATACGCAGTATTTT. It translates to CASSLAYTDTQYF.

This clone was detected only once. The chain uses TRBV5-1 and TRBJ2-7; perhaps TRBD1 as D (5 bases). Germline loops: CDR1 SGHRS, CDR2 YFSETQ. V dropped 1 base and J dropped 3 bases, with 8 bases sitting between them. The CDR3 has 13 residues. For the CDR3, the DNA is TGCGCCAGCAGCTTGACAGGACGCTACGAGCAGTACTTC. This translates into CASSLTGRYEQYF.

The V call is TRBV6-5, the J call TRBJ1-6; D uncertain. CDR1 MNHEY and CDR2 SVGAGI come from the germline V gene. The V gene lost 6 bases and the J gene lost 8 bases, with 14 bases spanning the gap. There are 14 residues in the CDR3. The CDR3 nucleotides read TGTGCCAGCAGCGCCGGGAGGGAGCATTCACCCCTCCACTTT. This encodes CASSAGREHSPLHF.

This clone was recorded once. The rearrangement links TRBV9 to TRBJ1-1, with a tentative D call TRBD1 (5 bases). The CDR3 totals 15 residues. The ends were cut back, 4 bases at V and 6 bases at J, with 19 bases in the middle. The germline V gene has CDR1 SGDLS and CDR2 YYNGEE. The CDR3 DNA reads TGTGCCAGCAGCCGAGGCGGCAGGGCCCAGCCTGAAGCTTTCTTT. Its protein is CASSRGGRAQPEAFF.

The chain has TRBV10-1 and TRBJ2-2; 9 bases fit TRBD2. The V gene end was trimmed by 6 bases and the J gene end by 6 bases; junction bases not matched to a gene: 8. Germline V gene data show CDR1 as WNHNN and CDR2 as SYGVQD (reference sequence). CDR3 length: 15 amino acids. The CDR3 DNA reads as TGCGCCAGCAGACCCGGGACTAGCCTCCCCGGGGAGCTGTTTTTT. Amino acids: CASRPGTSLPGELFF.

V usage is TRBV19 and J usage is TRBJ2-5; D gene unclear. Deletions cut 2 bases from V and 7 bases from J, with 2 bases between. The CDR3 covers 10 residues. The germline CDR1 and CDR2 sequences are LNHDA and SQIVND (reference sequence). The CDR3 protein is CASSIRTQYF. As DNA, the CDR3 is TGTGCCAGTAGTATACGGACCCAGTACTTC.

The V gene is TRBV15, the J gene TRBJ2-7; TRBD1 is a possible D gene (6 bases). The CDR3 runs to 16 residues. Germline loops: CDR1 LNHNV, CDR2 YYDKDF (reference sequence). Deletions cut 4 bases from V and 3 bases from J, with 19 bases between. CDR3 in amino acids: CATSKPQATGYYEQYF. The CDR3 nucleotides are TGTGCCACCAGCAAGCCCCAAGCGACAGGTTACTACGAGCAGTACTTC.

The rearrangement uses TRBV19 and TRBJ1-1; 9 bases align to TRBD1. Germline CDR1 is LNHDA and CDR2 is SQIVND (reference sequence). The ends lost 9 bases at V and 5 bases at J; junction bases unmatched: 4. The CDR3 runs to 12 residues. The CDR3 DNA reads TGTGCCAGCCGGGACAGGGCGACTGAAGCTTTCTTT. Translation: CASRDRATEAFF.

This chain joins TRBV28 and TRBJ1-1, with TRBD1 as a possible D gene (6 bases). The CDR3 loop spans 11 amino acids. Germline V lookup: CDR1 MDHEN, CDR2 SYDVKM. V lost 5 bases and J 7 bases, leaving 8 bases between the germline ends. In DNA, the CDR3 is TGTGCCAGCAGTAAGACAGGTGAAGCTTTCTTT. The encoded protein is CASSKTGEAFF. Complete variable domain (other parts from reference TRBV28 and TRBJ1-1): DVKVTQSSRYLVKRTGEKVFLECVQDMDHENMFWYRQDPGLGLRLIYFSYDVKMKEKGDIPEGYSVSREKKERFSLILESASTNQTSMYLCASSKTGEAFFGQGTRLTVV.

V usage is TRBV25-1 and J usage is TRBJ2-4, with 7 bases fitting TRBD2. The V gene's germline CDR1 is MGHDK and CDR2 SYGVNS. V lost 4 bases and J lost 8; bases outside the gene matches: 5. The CDR3 consists of 13 residues. DNA of the CDR3: TGTGCCAGCAGTGTTGGAGGGAGGGACATTCAGTACTTC. Translation: CASSVGGRDIQYF.

The V call is TRBV7-8, the J call TRBJ2-5; TRBD1 matches 7 bases. Germline-derived CDR1 and CDR2 are SGHVS and FQNEAQ. This CDR3 spans 14 amino acids. V lost 3 bases, J lost 2 bases, and 3 bases stayed unmatched. CDR3 DNA: TGTGCCAGCAGCTTTGGGACAGTACAAGAGACCCAGTACTTC. Translating it yields CASSFGTVQETQYF.

This clone has a handful of counts. The rearrangement uses TRBV7-8 and TRBJ2-7; D may be TRBD1 (6 bases). Trimming stripped 5 bases from V and 6 bases from J, with 14 bases between. Germline loops: CDR1 SGHVS, CDR2 FQNEAQ. The CDR3 consists of 13 residues. The CDR3 loop reads CASSVSGQREQYF. The CDR3 DNA reads as TGTGCCAGCAGCGTCTCCGGACAGCGCGAGCAGTACTTC.

The chain links TRBV5-1 to TRBJ2-3; 7 nucleotides align to TRBD1. Per the germline V gene, CDR1 is SGHRS and CDR2 is YFSETQ. Unmatched junction bases numbered 4, after V lost 3 bases and J lost 3 bases. This CDR3 is built from 14 residues. The CDR3 nucleotides read TGCGCCAGCAGCTGGGGACAGAGTACAGATACGCAGTATTTT. Its translation: CASSWGQSTDTQYF.

V gene TRBV6-1 combines with J gene TRBJ2-4; tentative D call: TRBD1 (6 bases). Trimming took off 2 bases at V and 3 bases at J, with 17 bases between the two ends. This CDR3 has 17 residues. Germline CDR1 MNHNS, CDR2 SASEGT. The CDR3 region is CASSEIWGLGGKNIQYF. Here the CDR3 DNA reads TGTGCCAGCAGTGAAATATGGGGGCTGGGCGGCAAAAACATTCAGTACTTC.